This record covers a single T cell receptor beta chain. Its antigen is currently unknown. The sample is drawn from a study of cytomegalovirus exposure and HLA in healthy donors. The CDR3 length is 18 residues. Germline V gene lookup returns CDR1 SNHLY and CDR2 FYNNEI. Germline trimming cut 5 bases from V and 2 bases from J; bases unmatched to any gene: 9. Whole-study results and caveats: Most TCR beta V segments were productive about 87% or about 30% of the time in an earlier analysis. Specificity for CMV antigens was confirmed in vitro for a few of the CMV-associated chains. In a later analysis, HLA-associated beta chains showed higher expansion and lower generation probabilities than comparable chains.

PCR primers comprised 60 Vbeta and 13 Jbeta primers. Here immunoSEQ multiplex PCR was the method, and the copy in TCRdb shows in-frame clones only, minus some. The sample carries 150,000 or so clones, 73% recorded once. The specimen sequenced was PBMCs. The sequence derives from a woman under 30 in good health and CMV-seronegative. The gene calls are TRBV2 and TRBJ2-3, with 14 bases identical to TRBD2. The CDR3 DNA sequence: TGTGCCAGCAGTTTCGACGGGACTAGCGGGGGTCCCACAGATACGCAGTATTTT. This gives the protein CASSFDGTSGGPTDTQYF.